The TCR beta chain described here comes from a study of blood T cell repertoires in COVID-19. As for the study in general: COVID-19 samples collected from the United States, Italy and Spain covered acute and convalescent phases. PBMCs, B-cell-depleted T cells, or T cells provided the cDNA or gDNA that made up the material.

Original methodology: Cell counts per sample came from amplifying reference gene primers. Using immunoSEQ multiplex PCR, the repertoire was profiled, and TCRdb retains in-frame clones only, with some absent. Clone size and V and J calls were adopted from that table, with D and trimming inferred from the DNA. The sample gives a few hundred thousand clones, 84% of which show up once; around 1.5% is in the top ten. CDR1 is LNHDA, CDR2 SQIVND, per germline (reference sequence). The CDR3 sequence is 13 residues long. Trimming at V came to 3 bases and at J to 6 bases, leaving 1 base not matched to a gene. Input material: peripheral blood. V gene TRBV19 combines with J gene TRBJ2-7, with TRBD2 identical over 11 bases. The source of this sequence is a woman between 40 and 50 years old who had recovered from COVID-19. The CDR3 DNA reads TGTGCCAGTAGTATTACTAGCGGGGGCGAGCAGTACTTC. The encoded protein is CASSITSGGEQYF.